The 8 T cell receptor beta chains reported below all come from one sample, sequenced in a study of blood T cell repertoires in COVID-19. The repertoire was sequenced with immunoSEQ multiplex PCR; TCRdb's copy has only in-frame clones and lacks some. The sample carries about 59,000 clones, more than 65% recorded once. Sequenced: peripheral blood. All receptors come from a woman in her sixties or seventies with acute or convalescent COVID-19.

The chain has TRBV11-3 and TRBJ1-2; no definite D call. CDR1 SGHNT and CDR2 YENEEA come from the germline V gene. Trimming cost V 5 bases and J 0 bases, with 10 bases left between them. The CDR3 has 14 residues. The CDR3 loop reads CASSPDGSNYGYTF. In DNA, the CDR3 is TGTGCCAGCAGCCCAGACGGGTCTAACTATGGCTACACCTTC.

The chain employs TRBV28 and TRBJ1-6, with unresolved D. Germline V lookup: CDR1 MDHEN, CDR2 SYDVKM. The CDR3 totals 15 residues. V was cut by 3 bases and J by 0 bases, with 6 bases left in between. CDR3 coding DNA: TGTGCCAGCAGTTTCGGAGTCTCCTATAATTCACCCCTCCACTTT. This codes for CASSFGVSYNSPLHF.

The chain links TRBV19 to TRBJ1-3; a weak D match, TRBD1 (5 bases). CDR3 length: 13 amino acids. V lost 7 bases, J lost 3 bases, and 10 bases lay in between. Germline-derived CDR1 and CDR2 are LNHDA and SQIVND (reference sequence). The CDR3 nucleotides read TGTGCCAGTACCCCGGACATTGGAAACACCATATATTTT. This gives the protein CASTPDIGNTIYF.

This clone was seen a few times. V gene TRBV29-1 combines with J gene TRBJ2-5; no firm D call. CDR3 size: 13 residues. Germline V gene data show CDR1 as SQVTM and CDR2 as ANQGSEA. Trimming stripped 2 bases from V and 5 bases from J, with 12 bases between. CDR3 region: CSVEFGTGETQYF. The CDR3 nucleotides are TGCAGCGTTGAATTTGGTACCGGGGAGACCCAGTACTTC.

The CDR3 bases are TGTGCCAGCAGTAAGCGGGGAGAGACCCAGTACTTC. The encoded protein is CASSKRGETQYF. V and J are TRBV6-5 and TRBJ2-5; 7 nucleotides agree with TRBD2. Germline V gene sequence: CDR1 MNHEY, CDR2 SVGAGI. J gave up 4 bases and V 5 bases, and 1 base lay outside the gene matches. CDR3 length equals 12 residues.

The V call is TRBV6-1, the J call TRBJ2-1; 10 nucleotides agree with TRBD1. Germline V gene data show CDR1 as MNHNS and CDR2 as SASEGT. With V trimmed by 0 bases and J by 9 bases, 14 bases remained unmatched. The CDR3 consists of 18 residues. The CDR3 sequence is CASSEAAYRTGGGGEQFF. The CDR3 DNA reads as TGTGCCAGCAGTGAAGCGGCCTACAGGACAGGGGGAGGAGGTGAGCAGTTCTTC.

This chain connects TRBV9 to TRBJ2-5; perhaps TRBD2 as D (5 bases). The CDR3 extends over 14 amino acids. The V end was cut by 0 bases, the J end by 3 bases, with 9 bases between. CDR1 is SGDLS, CDR2 YYNGEE, per germline. The CDR3 bases are TGTGCCAGCAGCGTAGAAGGAGGAAAAGAGACCCAGTACTTC. Protein: CASSVEGGKETQYF.

This clone was seen just once. The chain carries TRBV29-1 and TRBJ1-2; D is uncertain. This CDR3 contains 13 residues. The V end was cut by 1 base, the J end by 1 base, with 7 bases between. Germline lookup yields CDR1 SQVTM and CDR2 ANQGSEA. The CDR3 loop is CSVEVPLNYGYTF. CDR3 coding DNA: TGCAGCGTTGAAGTTCCCCTTAACTATGGCTACACCTTC. Combining the CDR3 with reference TRBV29-1 and TRBJ1-2 gives the whole variable domain SAVISQKPSRDICQRGTSLTIQCQVDSQVTMMFWYRQQPGQSLTLIATANQGSEATYESGFVIDKFPISRPNLTFSTLTVSNMSPEDSSIYLCSVEVPLNYGYTFGSGTRLTVV.